This T cell receptor beta chain was documented in a study of shared clonotypes between healthy human individuals. Whole-study results and caveats: Few donors limited the genetic and exposure-history diversity represented.

Generated by immunoSEQ multiplex PCR, the TCRdb table keeps only in-frame clones and is missing some. The sample lists roughly 2.4 million clones, approximately 96% occurring once. On this clone: Its antigen is currently unknown.

Memory CD4+ cells were the fraction left after CD45RA+ naive selection. Trimming removed 3 bases from V and 3 bases from J, with 8 bases in between. Germline CDR1 reads LNHDA; CDR2 reads SQIVND (reference sequence). The CDR3 consists of 13 residues. The TCR was taken from a man between 18 and 35 years old in good health. Sequences were obtained from naive CD4+ T cells sorted from blood. Subset of the sample: CD45RA+ positively selected. The chain links TRBV19 to TRBJ2-5; possible D gene TRBD2, 6 bases. Written as DNA, the CDR3 is TGTGCCAGTAGTATGAGGAGGGAAGAGACCCAGTACTTC. It encodes CASSMRREETQYF.